This is a list of T cell receptor beta chains from one sample in a study of CD8 T cells in ankylosing spondylitis. Each CDR3 protein is one row after TCRdb ran MiXCR on the 5' RACE reads. Of roughly 700,000 distinct CDR3 sequences listed, under 20% are singletons. The sequenced sample consisted of blood, either unsorted or a sorted T cell fraction (not recorded which). The receptors here all came from a male donor with ankylosing spondylitis. Each CDR3 is given with its conserved first and last residue. Each record gives: J gene, D gene, V gene, clone size, CDR3 DNA, CDR3 protein. A D gene is named only where the DNA matches it firmly. Rows may omit the clone size; those that give it use once, few, many or a size class.

TRBJ2-5,TRBD2,TRBV12-3/TRBV12-4,few,TGTGCCAGCAGTCCGCTAGCGGGGGGGGGAAAGACCCAGTACTTC,CASSPLAGGGKTQYF
TRBJ2-2,-,TRBV2,-,TGTGCCAGCAGTGAACCTTATACGAACACCGGGGAGCTGTTTTTT,CASSEPYTNTGELFF
TRBJ1-3,-,TRBV4-2,-,TGTGCCAGCAGCGAGGGGACCGCAACTGGAAACACCATATATTTT,CASSEGTATGNTIYF
TRBJ2-1,-,TRBV5-1,-,TGCGCCAGCAGCTTGGGGGATTATAACTACAATGAGCAGTTCTTC,CASSLGDYNYNEQFF
TRBJ2-1,-,TRBV6-5,-,TGTGCCAGCAGTTACAAGGGAGGCTCCTACAATGAGCAGTTCTTC,CASSYKGGSYNEQFF
TRBJ2-5,-,TRBV4-2,-,TGTGCCAGCAGCCAAGAATCCAGGTTACAAGAGACCCAGTACTTC,CASSQESRLQETQYF
TRBJ1-6,-,TRBV20-1,few,TGCAGTGCTAGAGACCAGGGCCGAAGTAATTCACCCCTCCACTTT,CSARDQGRSNSPLHF
TRBJ2-7,TRBD2,TRBV29-1,-,TGCAGCGCCACCTCGGGTGCGGGAGTTCGCGAGCAGTACTTC,CSATSGAGVREQYF
TRBJ1-6,-,TRBV7-2,-,TGTGCCAGCAGCCCATATAGAGGGGCTAATTCACCCCTCCACTTT,CASSPYRGANSPLHF
TRBJ2-7,-,TRBV28,-,TGTGCCAGCATCTTCAGGGGCCGAAACGAGCAGTACTTC,CASIFRGRNEQYF
TRBJ2-7,TRBD1,TRBV5-6,many,TGTGCCAGCAGCTTGGGGGACAGTTATTACGAGCAGTACTTC,CASSLGDSYYEQYF
TRBJ2-3,-,TRBV20-1,few,TGCAGTGCTGGGCAAGCAGATACGCAGTATTTT,CSAGQADTQYF
TRBJ1-6,TRBD1,TRBV20-1,few,TGCAGTGCTAGAGATCAGGGGCGGGGACAGAATAATTCACCCCTCCACTTT,CSARDQGRGQNNSPLHF
TRBJ2-1,-,TRBV28,few,TGTGCCAGCAGTTTAGGAAGGGACTACAATGAGCAGTTCTTC,CASSLGRDYNEQFF
TRBJ2-1,TRBD1,TRBV3-1,few,TGTGCCAGCAGCTTCGCGCGACAGGGGAGGTTCCGGGAGCAGTTCTTC,CASSFARQGRFREQFF
TRBJ2-7,-,TRBV4-1,-,TGCGCCAGCAGCCAATACCTGACCCAAGGCTACGAGCAGTACTTC,CASSQYLTQGYEQYF
TRBJ1-3,TRBD1,TRBV28,-,TGTGCCAGCAGTTCTGCCGGGACAGCTGGAAACACCATATATTTT,CASSSAGTAGNTIYF
TRBJ2-2,-,TRBV16,few,TGTGCCAGCAGCCAAAGCACCGGGGAGCTGTTTTTT,CASSQSTGELFF
TRBJ2-1,-,TRBV11-2,few,TGTGCCAGCAGCGTGGGAGTCGGGGTCCGTAATGAGCAGTTCTTC,CASSVGVGVRNEQFF
TRBJ2-1,TRBD1,TRBV24-1,-,TGTGCCACCAGTGATCCGACAGGGGAGTTAGGGAATGAGCAGTTCTTC,CATSDPTGELGNEQFF
TRBJ1-1,-,TRBV6-1,few,TGTGCCAGCAGTGTCCTTACGGCAACTGAAGCTTTCTTT,CASSVLTATEAFF
TRBJ2-3,TRBD2,TRBV11-2,-,TGTGCCAGCAGCTTAAGCGGGAGTCGTAGGGAGCATACGCAGTATTTT,CASSLSGSRREHTQYF
TRBJ2-2,TRBD1,TRBV11-2,-,TGTGCCAGCAGCCGCCCGACAGGGGTTATCGGGGAGCTGTTTTTT,CASSRPTGVIGELFF
TRBJ2-2,-,TRBV6-4,few,TGTGCCAAAATGGGGCATACCAACACCGGGGAGCTGTTTTTT,CAKMGHTNTGELFF